This T cell receptor (beta chain) originates from a study of CD8 T cells in Susac syndrome. Sequencing of TCR beta was undertaken in CD8+ and CD4+ T cells derived from blood. Relapsing-remitting disease, either stable or active, was present in the treatment-naive patients who were the multiple sclerosis controls. Negative isolation yielded CD4+ and CD8+ T cells, and FACS enriched TEMRA cells. This clonotype was observed once. V trimming: 6 bases; J trimming: 0 bases; junction bases outside the gene matches: 8. The CDR3 totals 16 residues. Germline CDR1 is SGHTA and CDR2 is FQGNSA. With random hexamers, reverse transcription was performed on about 0.5 to 1 ug of RNA. An immunoSEQ multiplex PCR amplified TCR beta CDR3 over 54 Vbeta and 13 Jbeta. TCRdb re-derived calls from the immunoSEQ multiplex PCR reads in MiXCR, one entry per CDR3 protein. The data hold a few hundred thousand distinct CDR3 sequences, with about 90% observed a single time.

The specimen sequenced was CD4+ T cells from PBMCs. This chain uses TRBV7-2 with TRBJ2-4; TRBD1 aligns across 7 bases. This TCR was recovered from a human donor with multiple sclerosis. The CDR3 DNA is TGTGCCAGCAGAGCCCGAGGGGGCCTAGCCAAAAACATTCAGTACTTC. Amino acids: CASRARGGLAKNIQYF.